This entry concerns a single TCR beta chain. Its target is not known. The V end was cut by 2 bases, the J end by 6 bases, with 7 bases between. Germline V CDR1 and CDR2: MNHEY, SVGAGI. The CDR3 sequence is 13 residues long. This sample is drawn from a study of T cell responses to AZD1222 COVID-19 vaccine. Findings and caveats of the study: Regions 160-218 and 743-854 held dominance among vaccine-associated CD4 TCRs, which spanned spike. Unmutated variant regions reportedly attract nearly half of all spike-specific TCRs. Repertoires in all cases were sampled only once the peak T cell response had passed.

Generated by immunoSEQ multiplex PCR, the TCRdb table keeps only in-frame clones and is missing some. The data show roughly 80,000 clones, 90% seen once. The material sequenced was peripheral blood, taken 28 days after the second AZD1222 dose. This chain joins TRBV6-5 and TRBJ1-4; possible D gene TRBD1, 5 bases. This receptor was obtained from an adult who received the AZD1222 COVID-19 vaccine. The CDR3 here is CASSYTGDEKLFF. The CDR3 bases are TGTGCCAGCAGTTACACAGGCGATGAAAAACTGTTTTTT.